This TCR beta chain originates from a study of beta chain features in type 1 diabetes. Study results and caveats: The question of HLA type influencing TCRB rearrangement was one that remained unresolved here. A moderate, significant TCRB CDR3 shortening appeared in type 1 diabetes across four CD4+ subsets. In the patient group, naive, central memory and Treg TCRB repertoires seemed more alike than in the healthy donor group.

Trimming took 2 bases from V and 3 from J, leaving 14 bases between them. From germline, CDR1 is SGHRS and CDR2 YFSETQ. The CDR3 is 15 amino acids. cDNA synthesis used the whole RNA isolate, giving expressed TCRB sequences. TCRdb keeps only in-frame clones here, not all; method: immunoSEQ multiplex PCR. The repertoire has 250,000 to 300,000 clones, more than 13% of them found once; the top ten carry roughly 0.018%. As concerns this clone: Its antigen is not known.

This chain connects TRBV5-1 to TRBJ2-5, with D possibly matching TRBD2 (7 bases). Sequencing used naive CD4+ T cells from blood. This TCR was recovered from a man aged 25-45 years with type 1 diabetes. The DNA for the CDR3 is TGCGCCAGCAGCTTTTTGGCGGGGGCTGAAGAGACCCAGTACTTC. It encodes CASSFLAGAEETQYF.